These 4 T cell receptor beta chains share one sample of origin, sequenced in a study of blood T cells in healthy people across ages. Next came a second PCR, run for about 7 to 12 cycles, which used a sample-barcoded 5' primer along with a J-beta primer mix. TCRdb re-analysed the 5' RACE reads in MiXCR, keeping a single row per CDR3 protein. This table has hundreds of thousands of distinct CDR3 sequences, approximately 59% appearing once. The sample taken for sequencing was blood. The source is a man aged 25-45 years in good health.

This chain connects TRBV27 to TRBJ1-2; D call uncertain. V dropped 0 bases and J dropped 3 bases, with 26 bases sitting between them. Per the germline V gene, CDR1 is MNHEY and CDR2 is SMNVEV (reference sequence). The CDR3 covers 20 residues. The CDR3 reads CASSLSVEGSYTPFHYGYTF. DNA of the CDR3: TGTGCCAGCAGTTTATCGGTGGAAGGGTCTTATACGCCGTTTCACTATGGCTACACCTTC.

The chain carries TRBV7-2 and TRBJ2-7, with D possibly being TRBD2 (6 bases). Trimming left V 0 bases short and J 0 bases short, with 9 bases between. The CDR3 is made up of 15 amino acids. From germline, CDR1 is SGHTA and CDR2 FQGNSA. CDR3 in amino acids: CASSLAKGLSYEQYF. CDR3 in DNA: TGTGCCAGCAGCTTAGCGAAGGGACTCTCCTACGAGCAGTACTTC.

The J gene is TRBJ1-5, the V gene TRBV10-3; D is perhaps TRBD1 (5 bases). This CDR3 comprises 14 residues. V lost 10 bases, J lost 8 bases, and 21 bases lay in between. CDR1 is ENHRY, CDR2 SYGVKD, per germline. CDR3 amino acids: CASSQGGYMEPQHF. The CDR3 coding sequence is TGTGCCAGCAGCCAGGGCGGTTACATGGAGCCCCAGCATTTT.

The J gene is TRBJ2-1, the V gene TRBV9; TRBD2 matches 8 bases. Per the germline V gene, CDR1 is SGDLS and CDR2 is YYNGEE. This CDR3 region has 15 residues. J gave up 7 bases and V 0 bases, and 6 bases lay outside the gene matches. The CDR3 loop is CASSVDGGGGNEQFF. CDR3 in DNA: TGTGCCAGCAGCGTAGACGGGGGGGGTGGGAATGAGCAGTTCTTC. Full variable domain (outside the CDR3, taken from reference TRBV9 and TRBJ2-1): DSGVTQTPKHLITATGQRVTLRCSPRSGDLSVYWYQQSLDQGLQFLIQYYNGEERAKGNILERFSAQQFPDLHSELNLSSLELGDSALYFCASSVDGGGGNEQFFGPGTRLTVL.